The rows below give T cell receptor beta chains drawn from one sample of a study of blood T cell repertoires in COVID-19. Some clones are missing from TCRdb's copy, which holds only in-frame ones; the method was immunoSEQ multiplex PCR. Of about 30,000 clones listed, about 89% are singletons. Sequenced sample: peripheral blood. The receptor source for this set is a human donor with active COVID-19. The donor label of this sample is uncertain. CDR3s include the opening cysteine and the closing phenylalanine or tryptophan. The D gene is left open where the match is weak. Rows may omit the clone size; those that give it use once, few, many or a size class.

clone size: -
J gene: TRBJ1-2
CDR3 length: 15
D gene: -
V gene: TRBV28
CDR3 protein: CASSLVGAGGYGYTF
CDR3 DNA: TGTGCCAGCAGTTTAGTTGGGGCGGGGGGATATGGCTACACCTTC

clone size: -
J gene: TRBJ2-7
CDR3 length: 16
D gene: TRBD2
V gene: TRBV13
CDR3 protein: CASSSMSGGRYYEQYF
CDR3 DNA: TGTGCCAGCAGCTCCATGAGCGGGGGCCGTTACTACGAGCAGTACTTC

clone size: -
J gene: TRBJ2-5
CDR3 length: 14
D gene: TRBD1
V gene: TRBV7-2
CDR3 protein: CASSKTTGRQTQYF
CDR3 DNA: TGTGCCAGCAGCAAAACGACAGGGCGGCAGACCCAGTACTTC

clone size: -
J gene: TRBJ2-7
CDR3 length: 14
D gene: -
V gene: TRBV7-3
CDR3 protein: CASSFGGSIYEQYF
CDR3 DNA: TGTGCCAGCAGCTTTGGGGGCTCAATCTACGAGCAGTACTTC

clone size: -
J gene: TRBJ2-5
CDR3 length: 12
D gene: -
V gene: TRBV29-1
CDR3 protein: CSLSGQQETQYF
CDR3 DNA: TGCAGCTTAAGCGGACAGCAAGAGACCCAGTACTTC

clone size: -
J gene: TRBJ2-7
CDR3 length: 11
D gene: -
V gene: TRBV11-2
CDR3 protein: CASSYTYEQYF
CDR3 DNA: TGTGCCAGCAGCTACACCTACGAGCAGTACTTC

clone size: -
J gene: TRBJ2-2
CDR3 length: 16
D gene: TRBD2
V gene: TRBV5-4
CDR3 protein: CASGLTSGRKYEELFF
CDR3 DNA: TGTGCCAGCGGGCTGACTAGCGGGAGGAAGTATGAGGAGCTGTTTTTT

clone size: -
J gene: TRBJ2-1
CDR3 length: 16
D gene: TRBD2
V gene: TRBV6-2/TRBV6-3
CDR3 protein: CASSGTSGWRRDEQFF
CDR3 DNA: TGTGCCAGCAGCGGGACTAGCGGGTGGCGACGGGATGAGCAGTTCTTC

clone size: -
J gene: TRBJ2-1
CDR3 length: 14
D gene: TRBD1
V gene: TRBV18
CDR3 protein: CASSLGTGNNEQFF
CDR3 DNA: TGTGCCAGCTCACTTGGGACAGGGAACAATGAGCAGTTCTTC

clone size: -
J gene: TRBJ1-6
CDR3 length: 12
D gene: -
V gene: TRBV3-1/TRBV3-2
CDR3 protein: CASSPSNSPLHF
CDR3 DNA: TGTGCCAGCAGCCCCTCTAATTCACCCCTCCACTTT

clone size: -
J gene: TRBJ2-3
CDR3 length: 17
D gene: -
V gene: TRBV10-2
CDR3 protein: CASSEIGGRWGTDTQYF
CDR3 DNA: TGCGCCAGCAGTGAAATAGGGGGACGTTGGGGCACAGATACGCAGTATTTT

clone size: -
J gene: TRBJ2-7
CDR3 length: 14
D gene: TRBD1
V gene: TRBV29-1
CDR3 protein: CSVESEQGFHEQYF
CDR3 DNA: TGCAGCGTTGAATCGGAACAGGGGTTCCACGAGCAGTACTTC

clone size: -
J gene: TRBJ2-2
CDR3 length: 14
D gene: TRBD2
V gene: TRBV10-3
CDR3 protein: CAIGTSGATGELFF
CDR3 DNA: TGTGCCATCGGGACTAGCGGAGCCACCGGGGAGCTGTTTTTT

clone size: -
J gene: TRBJ2-3
CDR3 length: 16
D gene: TRBD2
V gene: TRBV6-1
CDR3 protein: CASSAHTSGGTDTQYF
CDR3 DNA: TGTGCCAGCAGTGCCCACACTAGCGGGGGTACAGATACGCAGTATTTT

clone size: -
J gene: TRBJ2-7
CDR3 length: 15
D gene: TRBD2
V gene: TRBV6-4
CDR3 protein: CASRAGLARFVEQYF
CDR3 DNA: TGTGCCAGCAGGGCAGGACTAGCCCGTTTCGTCGAGCAGTACTTC

clone size: -
J gene: TRBJ2-7
CDR3 length: 13
D gene: TRBD2
V gene: TRBV7-2
CDR3 protein: CASSLERGGEQYF
CDR3 DNA: TGTGCCAGCAGCTTAGAACGGGGGGGAGAGCAGTACTTC

clone size: -
J gene: TRBJ2-1
CDR3 length: 15
D gene: -
V gene: TRBV15
CDR3 protein: CATSPPSGRYNEQFF
CDR3 DNA: TGTGCCACCAGCCCACCAAGCGGGCGTTACAATGAGCAGTTCTTC

clone size: -
J gene: TRBJ1-2
CDR3 length: 11
D gene: -
V gene: TRBV3-1/TRBV3-2
CDR3 protein: CASGPQRGYTF
CDR3 DNA: TGTGCCAGCGGCCCTCAGAGGGGCTACACCTTC

clone size: -
J gene: TRBJ2-7
CDR3 length: 15
D gene: TRBD2
V gene: TRBV10-2
CDR3 protein: CASSQGLAGLYEQYF
CDR3 DNA: TGCGCCAGCAGTCAAGGACTAGCGGGACTATACGAGCAGTACTTC

clone size: -
J gene: TRBJ2-5
CDR3 length: 14
D gene: -
V gene: TRBV21-1
CDR3 protein: CASSKGAGQETQYF
CDR3 DNA: TGTGCCAGCAGCAAAGGAGCAGGGCAAGAGACCCAGTACTTC

clone size: -
J gene: TRBJ2-3
CDR3 length: 16
D gene: TRBD2
V gene: TRBV27
CDR3 protein: CASSGRTSDPTDTQYF
CDR3 DNA: TGTGCCAGCAGTGGACGGACTAGCGACCCCACAGATACGCAGTATTTT

clone size: -
J gene: TRBJ2-1
CDR3 length: 15
D gene: TRBD2
V gene: TRBV27
CDR3 protein: CASSPGLATYNEQFF
CDR3 DNA: TGTGCCAGCAGTCCGGGACTAGCGACTTACAATGAGCAGTTCTTC

clone size: -
J gene: TRBJ2-7
CDR3 length: 13
D gene: -
V gene: TRBV6-6
CDR3 protein: CASGRTSRYEQYF
CDR3 DNA: TGTGCCAGCGGACGTACTAGCCGCTACGAGCAGTACTTC

clone size: few
J gene: TRBJ1-5
CDR3 length: 13
D gene: TRBD1
V gene: TRBV30
CDR3 protein: CAWTGGANQPQHF
CDR3 DNA: TGTGCCTGGACAGGGGGCGCGAATCAGCCCCAGCATTTT

clone size: few
J gene: TRBJ2-7
CDR3 length: 12
D gene: -
V gene: TRBV2
CDR3 protein: CASIREPYEQYF
CDR3 DNA: TGTGCCAGCATTAGAGAGCCTTACGAGCAGTACTTC

clone size: -
J gene: TRBJ2-2
CDR3 length: 17
D gene: TRBD2
V gene: TRBV6-4
CDR3 protein: CASSVLAGGTNTGELFF
CDR3 DNA: TGTGCCAGCAGTGTGCTAGCGGGGGGCACGAACACCGGGGAGCTGTTTTTT

clone size: -
J gene: TRBJ2-1
CDR3 length: 15
D gene: -
V gene: TRBV4-2
CDR3 protein: CASSQGRALYNEQFF
CDR3 DNA: TGTGCCAGCAGCCAAGGAAGAGCCCTCTACAATGAGCAGTTCTTC

clone size: -
J gene: TRBJ2-1
CDR3 length: 17
D gene: TRBD2
V gene: TRBV13
CDR3 protein: CASSLTSGRGGGNEQFF
CDR3 DNA: TGTGCCAGCAGCCTTACTAGCGGGAGAGGGGGCGGCAATGAGCAGTTCTTC

clone size: -
J gene: TRBJ2-2
CDR3 length: 14
D gene: TRBD1
V gene: TRBV20-1
CDR3 protein: CSASQGVGTGELFF
CDR3 DNA: TGCAGTGCTAGTCAGGGGGTTGGGACCGGGGAGCTGTTTTTT

clone size: once
J gene: TRBJ2-5
CDR3 length: 14
D gene: TRBD2
V gene: TRBV29-1
CDR3 protein: CSVELAGLQETQYF
CDR3 DNA: TGCAGCGTTGAGCTAGCGGGCTTGCAAGAGACCCAGTACTTC

clone size: -
J gene: TRBJ1-2
CDR3 length: 15
D gene: -
V gene: TRBV9
CDR3 protein: CASSSQTGTHYGYTF
CDR3 DNA: TGTGCCAGCAGCTCCCAGACAGGTACACACTATGGCTACACCTTC

clone size: -
J gene: TRBJ2-3
CDR3 length: 15
D gene: -
V gene: TRBV19
CDR3 protein: CASSRTGSGTDTQYF
CDR3 DNA: TGTGCCAGTAGCCGCACAGGAAGCGGCACAGATACGCAGTATTTT

clone size: -
J gene: TRBJ2-2
CDR3 length: 16
D gene: -
V gene: TRBV6-2/TRBV6-3
CDR3 protein: CASSYNQALDTGELFF
CDR3 DNA: TGTGCCAGCAGTTATAACCAAGCTCTAGACACCGGGGAGCTGTTTTTT

clone size: -
J gene: TRBJ2-4
CDR3 length: 17
D gene: -
V gene: TRBV6-2/TRBV6-3
CDR3 protein: CASSPPTDPIAKNIQYF
CDR3 DNA: TGTGCCAGCAGCCCTCCGACAGATCCCATAGCCAAAAACATTCAGTACTTC

clone size: once
J gene: TRBJ1-3
CDR3 length: 14
D gene: -
V gene: TRBV6-5
CDR3 protein: CASIPASSGNTIYF
CDR3 DNA: TGTGCCAGCATCCCAGCGAGCTCCGGAAACACCATATATTTT

clone size: -
J gene: TRBJ2-7
CDR3 length: 14
D gene: -
V gene: TRBV14
CDR3 protein: CASSPKTPPYEQYF
CDR3 DNA: TGTGCCAGCAGCCCTAAGACACCTCCGTACGAGCAGTACTTC

clone size: -
J gene: TRBJ2-3
CDR3 length: 15
D gene: TRBD2
V gene: TRBV28
CDR3 protein: CASSLAGAGTDTQYF
CDR3 DNA: TGTGCCAGCAGCTTAGCGGGAGCGGGCACAGATACGCAGTATTTT

clone size: -
J gene: TRBJ2-7
CDR3 length: 17
D gene: TRBD1
V gene: TRBV6-2/TRBV6-3
CDR3 protein: CASSSPLRQGANYEQYF
CDR3 DNA: TGTGCCAGCAGTTCCCCTTTACGACAGGGGGCAAACTACGAGCAGTACTTC

clone size: -
J gene: TRBJ1-3
CDR3 length: 15
D gene: -
V gene: TRBV5-1
CDR3 protein: CASSPGGESGNTIYF
CDR3 DNA: TGCGCCAGCAGCCCCGGGGGGGAGTCTGGAAACACCATATATTTT

clone size: -
J gene: TRBJ1-1
CDR3 length: 14
D gene: TRBD1
V gene: TRBV6-6
CDR3 protein: CASSTPGQGTEAFF
CDR3 DNA: TGTGCCAGCAGTACTCCGGGACAGGGGACTGAAGCTTTCTTT

clone size: -
J gene: TRBJ2-3
CDR3 length: 15
D gene: -
V gene: TRBV5-1
CDR3 protein: CASSPVGRGTDTQYF
CDR3 DNA: TGCGCCAGCAGCCCGGTTGGTCGGGGCACAGATACGCAGTATTTT

clone size: -
J gene: TRBJ2-1
CDR3 length: 11
D gene: -
V gene: TRBV18
CDR3 protein: CASSPAWEQFF
CDR3 DNA: TGTGCCAGCTCACCGGCTTGGGAGCAGTTCTTC

clone size: -
J gene: TRBJ1-2
CDR3 length: 14
D gene: -
V gene: TRBV25-1
CDR3 protein: CASSEFSRNYGYTF
CDR3 DNA: TGTGCCAGCAGTGAATTTTCCAGGAACTATGGCTACACCTTC

clone size: -
J gene: TRBJ1-3
CDR3 length: 13
D gene: -
V gene: TRBV19
CDR3 protein: CAGSRASGNTIYF
CDR3 DNA: TGTGCCGGATCCAGGGCCTCTGGAAACACCATATATTTT

clone size: -
J gene: TRBJ2-3
CDR3 length: 15
D gene: TRBD2
V gene: TRBV6-2/TRBV6-3
CDR3 protein: CASSPSRGGTDTQYF
CDR3 DNA: TGTGCCAGCAGCCCGAGCCGGGGGGGCACAGATACGCAGTATTTT

clone size: once
J gene: TRBJ2-3
CDR3 length: 17
D gene: TRBD2
V gene: TRBV27
CDR3 protein: CASSPWTSGSPEDTQYF
CDR3 DNA: TGTGCCAGCAGTCCTTGGACTAGCGGGAGCCCCGAAGATACGCAGTATTTT

clone size: -
J gene: TRBJ1-4
CDR3 length: 14
D gene: TRBD1
V gene: TRBV19
CDR3 protein: CASRQGQGNEKLFF
CDR3 DNA: TGTGCCAGTCGTCAGGGACAGGGGAATGAAAAACTGTTTTTT

clone size: -
J gene: TRBJ2-6
CDR3 length: 20
D gene: -
V gene: TRBV18
CDR3 protein: CASSPPLGQGPISGANVLTF
CDR3 DNA: TGTGCCAGCTCACCACCGTTGGGGCAGGGGCCTATCTCTGGGGCCAACGTCCTGACTTTC

clone size: -
J gene: TRBJ1-6
CDR3 length: 17
D gene: -
V gene: TRBV14
CDR3 protein: CASSQDWRASFVSPLHF
CDR3 DNA: TGTGCCAGCAGCCAAGATTGGAGGGCCTCTTTTGTTTCACCCCTCCACTTT

clone size: -
J gene: TRBJ2-7
CDR3 length: 14
D gene: -
V gene: TRBV7-6
CDR3 protein: CASSNSDSGFEQYF
CDR3 DNA: TGTGCCAGCAGCAACAGTGACTCAGGGTTCGAGCAGTACTTC